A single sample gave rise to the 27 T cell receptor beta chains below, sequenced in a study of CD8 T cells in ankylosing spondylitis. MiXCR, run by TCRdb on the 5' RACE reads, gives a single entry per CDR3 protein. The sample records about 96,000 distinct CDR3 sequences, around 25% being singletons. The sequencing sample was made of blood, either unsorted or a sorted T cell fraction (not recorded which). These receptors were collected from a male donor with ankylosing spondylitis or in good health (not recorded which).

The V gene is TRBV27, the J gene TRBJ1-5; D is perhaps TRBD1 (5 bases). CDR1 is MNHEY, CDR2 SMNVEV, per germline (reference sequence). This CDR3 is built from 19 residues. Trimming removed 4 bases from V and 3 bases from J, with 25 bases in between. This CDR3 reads CASSSRWALGGGNNQPQHF. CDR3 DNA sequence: TGTGCCAGCAGTTCGAGGTGGGCCTTGGGCGGGGGAAACAATCAGCCCCAGCATTTT.

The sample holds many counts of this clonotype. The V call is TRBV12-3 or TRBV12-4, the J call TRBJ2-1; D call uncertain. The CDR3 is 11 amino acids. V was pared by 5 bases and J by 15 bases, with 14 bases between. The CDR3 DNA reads TGTGCCAGCAGTAAAACCCCTGCCCGGTTCTTC. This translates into CASSKTPARFF.

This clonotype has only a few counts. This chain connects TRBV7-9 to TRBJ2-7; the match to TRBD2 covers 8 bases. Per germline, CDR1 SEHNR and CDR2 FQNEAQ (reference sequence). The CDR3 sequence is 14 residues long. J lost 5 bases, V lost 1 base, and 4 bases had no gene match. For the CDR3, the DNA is TGTGCCAGCAGCTTAGATACAGCGGGGGACGAGCAGTACTTC. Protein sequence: CASSLDTAGDEQYF.

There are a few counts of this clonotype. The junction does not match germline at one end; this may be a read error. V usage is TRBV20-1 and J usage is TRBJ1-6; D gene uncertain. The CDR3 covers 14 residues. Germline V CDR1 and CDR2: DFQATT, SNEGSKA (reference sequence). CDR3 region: CSARRPVENSPLHF. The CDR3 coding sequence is TGCAGCGCTAGAAGGCCTGTAGAAAATTCACCCCTCCACTTT.

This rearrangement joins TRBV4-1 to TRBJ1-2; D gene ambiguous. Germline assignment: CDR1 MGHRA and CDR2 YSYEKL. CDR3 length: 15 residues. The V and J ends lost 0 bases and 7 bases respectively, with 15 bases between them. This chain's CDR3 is CASSQDGRGASGYTF. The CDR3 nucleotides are TGCGCCAGCAGCCAAGATGGTCGGGGTGCGTCTGGCTACACCTTC.

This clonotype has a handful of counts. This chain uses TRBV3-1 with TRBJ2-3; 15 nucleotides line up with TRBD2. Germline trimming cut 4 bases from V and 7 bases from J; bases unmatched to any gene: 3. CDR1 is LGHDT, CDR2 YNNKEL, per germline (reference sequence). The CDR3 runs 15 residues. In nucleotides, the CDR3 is TGTGCCAGCAGCCGGGGACTAGCGGGAGGCAATACGCAGTATTTT. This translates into CASSRGLAGGNTQYF.

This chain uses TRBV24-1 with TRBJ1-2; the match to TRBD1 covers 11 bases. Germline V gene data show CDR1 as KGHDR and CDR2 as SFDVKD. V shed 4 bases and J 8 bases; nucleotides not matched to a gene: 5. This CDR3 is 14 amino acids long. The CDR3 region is CATSEGQGAVGYTF. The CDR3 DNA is TGTGCCACCAGTGAAGGACAGGGGGCCGTAGGCTACACCTTC.

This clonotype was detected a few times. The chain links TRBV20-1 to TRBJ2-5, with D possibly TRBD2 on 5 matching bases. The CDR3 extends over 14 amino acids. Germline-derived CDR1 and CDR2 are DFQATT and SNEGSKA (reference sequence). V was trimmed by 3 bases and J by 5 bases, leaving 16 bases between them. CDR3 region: CSARSRTRTETQYF. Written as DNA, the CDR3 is TGCAGTGCTAGGTCCCGGACTCGGACGGAGACCCAGTACTTC.

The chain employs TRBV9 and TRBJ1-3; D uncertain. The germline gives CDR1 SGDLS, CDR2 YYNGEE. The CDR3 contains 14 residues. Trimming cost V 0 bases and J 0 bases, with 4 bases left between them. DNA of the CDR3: TGTGCCAGCAGCGTAGGGGCCTCTGGAAACACCATATATTTT. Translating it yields CASSVGASGNTIYF.

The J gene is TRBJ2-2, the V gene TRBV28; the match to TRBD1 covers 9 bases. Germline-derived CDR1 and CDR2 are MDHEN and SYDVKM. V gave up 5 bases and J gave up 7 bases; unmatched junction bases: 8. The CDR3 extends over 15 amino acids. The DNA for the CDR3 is TGTGCCAGCAGTCCCTGGGACAGGGAGATCGGGGAGCTGTTTTTT. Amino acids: CASSPWDREIGELFF. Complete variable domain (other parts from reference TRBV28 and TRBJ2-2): DVKVTQSSRYLVKRTGEKVFLECVQDMDHENMFWYRQDPGLGLRLIYFSYDVKMKEKGDIPEGYSVSREKKERFSLILESASTNQTSMYLCASSPWDREIGELFFGEGSRLTVL.

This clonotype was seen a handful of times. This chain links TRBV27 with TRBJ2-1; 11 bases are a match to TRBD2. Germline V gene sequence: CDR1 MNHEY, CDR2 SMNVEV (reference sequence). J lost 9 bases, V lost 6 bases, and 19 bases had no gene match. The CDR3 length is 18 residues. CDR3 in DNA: TGTGCCAGCAGCGTGACTAGCGGGATCCCCCTCCGAGGGGGTGAGCAGTTCTTC. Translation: CASSVTSGIPLRGGEQFF.

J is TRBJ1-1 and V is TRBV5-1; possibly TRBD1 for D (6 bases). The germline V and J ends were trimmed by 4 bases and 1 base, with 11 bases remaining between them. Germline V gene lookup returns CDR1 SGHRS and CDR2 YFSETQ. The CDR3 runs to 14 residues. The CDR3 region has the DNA TGCGCCAGCAGCCCGGGACAAGAGAACACTGAAGCTTTCTTT. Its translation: CASSPGQENTEAFF.

The CDR3 loop reads CASSVGSGQIQETQYF. The CDR3 region has the DNA TGTGCCAGCAGCGTAGGATCTGGACAGATCCAAGAGACCCAGTACTTC. The V and J genes are TRBV9 and TRBJ2-5; maybe TRBD1 (6 bases). The CDR3 totals 16 residues. Germline assignment: CDR1 SGDLS and CDR2 YYNGEE. V gave up 0 bases and J gave up 1 base, with 13 bases separating them.

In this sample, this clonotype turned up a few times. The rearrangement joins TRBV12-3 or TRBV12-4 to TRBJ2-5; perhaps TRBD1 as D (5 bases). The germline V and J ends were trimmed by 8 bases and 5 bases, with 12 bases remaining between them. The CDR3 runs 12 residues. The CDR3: CASGRGKETQYF. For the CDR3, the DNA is TGTGCCAGCGGTAGGGGTAAGGAGACCCAGTACTTC.

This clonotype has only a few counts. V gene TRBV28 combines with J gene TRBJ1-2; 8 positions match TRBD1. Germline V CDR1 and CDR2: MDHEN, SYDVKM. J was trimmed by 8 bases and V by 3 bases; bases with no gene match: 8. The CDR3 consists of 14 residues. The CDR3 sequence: CASSLQGQVRGYTF. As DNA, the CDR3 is TGTGCCAGCAGTTTGCAGGGACAGGTGCGGGGCTACACCTTC.

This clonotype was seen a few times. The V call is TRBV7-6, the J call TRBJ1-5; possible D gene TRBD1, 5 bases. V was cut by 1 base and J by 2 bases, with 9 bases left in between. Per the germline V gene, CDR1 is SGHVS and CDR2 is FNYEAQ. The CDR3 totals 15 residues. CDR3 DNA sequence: TGTGCCAGCAGCTTAGGGGCGGGGGGCAATCAGCCCCAGCATTTT. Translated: CASSLGAGGNQPQHF.

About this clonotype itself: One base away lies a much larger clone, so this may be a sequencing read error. The CDR3 loop reads CATSDRPRGAFYNEQFF. CDR3 DNA: TGTGCCACCAGTGACCGTCCTAGGGGGGCGTTCTACAATGAGCAGTTCTTC. The chain carries TRBV24-1 and TRBJ2-1; possibly TRBD1 or TRBD2 for D (6 bases each). The ends were cut back, 4 bases at V and 3 bases at J, with 18 bases in the middle. Germline V gene data show CDR1 as KGHDR and CDR2 as SFDVKD. The CDR3 is 17 residues long.

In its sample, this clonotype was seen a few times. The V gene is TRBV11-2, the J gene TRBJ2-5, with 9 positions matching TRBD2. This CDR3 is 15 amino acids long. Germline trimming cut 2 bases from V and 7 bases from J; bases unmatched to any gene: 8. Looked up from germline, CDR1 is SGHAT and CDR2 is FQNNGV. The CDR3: CASSLSSGRPGTQYF. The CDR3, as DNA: TGTGCCAGCAGCTTATCAAGCGGGAGGCCGGGGACCCAGTACTTC.

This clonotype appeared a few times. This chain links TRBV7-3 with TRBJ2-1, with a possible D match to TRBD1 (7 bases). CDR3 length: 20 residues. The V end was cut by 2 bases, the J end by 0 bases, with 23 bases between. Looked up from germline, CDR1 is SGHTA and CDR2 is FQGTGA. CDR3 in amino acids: CASSLVSYAGQRSSYNEQFF. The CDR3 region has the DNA TGTGCCAGCAGCTTAGTCTCATACGCGGGACAGAGAAGCTCCTACAATGAGCAGTTCTTC.

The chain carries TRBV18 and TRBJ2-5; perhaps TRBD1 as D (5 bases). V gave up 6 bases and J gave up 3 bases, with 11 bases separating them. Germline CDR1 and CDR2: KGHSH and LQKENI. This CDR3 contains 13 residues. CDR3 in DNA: TGTGCCAGCTCCGACAGTCCTGAAGAGACCCAGTACTTC. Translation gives CASSDSPEETQYF.

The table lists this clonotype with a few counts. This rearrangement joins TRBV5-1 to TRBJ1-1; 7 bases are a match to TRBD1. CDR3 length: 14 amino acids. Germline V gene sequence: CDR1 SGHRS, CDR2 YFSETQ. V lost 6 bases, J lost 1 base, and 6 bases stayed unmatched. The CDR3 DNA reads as TGCGCCAGCACCGCGACAGGGCAGAACACTGAAGCTTTCTTT. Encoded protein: CASTATGQNTEAFF.

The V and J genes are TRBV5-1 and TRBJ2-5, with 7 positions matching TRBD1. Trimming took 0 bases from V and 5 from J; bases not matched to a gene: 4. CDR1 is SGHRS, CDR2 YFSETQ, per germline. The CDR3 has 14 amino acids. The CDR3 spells CASSLGQGHETQYF. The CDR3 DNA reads TGCGCCAGCAGCTTGGGACAGGGCCATGAGACCCAGTACTTC.

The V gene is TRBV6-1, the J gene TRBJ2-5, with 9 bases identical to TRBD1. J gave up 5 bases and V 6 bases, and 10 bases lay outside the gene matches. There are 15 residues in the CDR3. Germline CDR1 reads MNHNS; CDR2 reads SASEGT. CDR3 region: CASRSITGGRETQYF. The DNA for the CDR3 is TGTGCCAGCAGGTCTATAACAGGGGGCAGGGAGACCCAGTACTTC.

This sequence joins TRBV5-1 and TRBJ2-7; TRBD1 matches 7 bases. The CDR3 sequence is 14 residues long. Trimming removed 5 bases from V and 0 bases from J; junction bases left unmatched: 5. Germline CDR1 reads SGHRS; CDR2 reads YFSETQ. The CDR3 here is CASRDRDSSYEQYF. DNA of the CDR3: TGCGCCAGCAGGGACCGGGACAGCTCCTACGAGCAGTACTTC.

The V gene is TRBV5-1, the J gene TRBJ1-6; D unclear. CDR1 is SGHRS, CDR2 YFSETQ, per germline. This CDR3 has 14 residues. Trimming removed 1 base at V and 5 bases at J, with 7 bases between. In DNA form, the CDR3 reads TGCGCCAGCAGCTTGACAGCGGATAATTCACCCCTCCACTTT. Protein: CASSLTADNSPLHF. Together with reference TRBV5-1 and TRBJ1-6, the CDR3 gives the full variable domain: KAGVTQTPRYLIKTRGQQVTLSCSPISGHRSVSWYQQTPGQGLQFLFEYFSETQRNKGNFPGRFSGRQFSNSRSEMNVSTLELGDSALYLCASSLTADNSPLHFGNGTRLTVT.

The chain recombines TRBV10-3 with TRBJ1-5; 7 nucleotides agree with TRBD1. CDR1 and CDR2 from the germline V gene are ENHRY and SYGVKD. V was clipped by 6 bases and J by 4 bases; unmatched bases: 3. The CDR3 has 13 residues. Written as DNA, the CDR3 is TGTGCCATCAGCGGACAGGCAAATCAGCCCCAGCATTTT. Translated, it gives CAISGQANQPQHF.

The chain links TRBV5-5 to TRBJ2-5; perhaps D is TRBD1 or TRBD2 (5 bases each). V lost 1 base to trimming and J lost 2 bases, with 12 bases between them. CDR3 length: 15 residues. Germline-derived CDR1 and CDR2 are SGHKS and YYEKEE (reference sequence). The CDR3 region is CASSLSTGPQETQYF. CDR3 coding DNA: TGTGCCAGCAGCTTGTCAACGGGGCCACAAGAGACCCAGTACTTC.